These T cell receptor beta chains were read from a single sample in a study of early T cells in non-severe SARS-CoV-2 infection. TCRdb reprocessed the 5' RACE reads with MiXCR, giving one entry per CDR3 protein. The sample consists of fewer than 35,000 distinct CDR3 sequences, about 5.7% of them appearing once. Sample: whole blood. Receptors originate from an adult who was a healthcare worker with PCR-confirmed SARS-CoV-2 infection or an uninfected control (not recorded which). CDR3s include the opening cysteine and the closing phenylalanine or tryptophan. The D gene is left open where the match is weak. Part of the rows lack a size; the others show once, few, many or a class for expanded clones.

d_call j_call cdr3_length v_call clone_size cdr3_aa cdr3_nt
NA TRBJ2-2 12 TRBV29-1 NA CSVEGATGELFF TGCAGCGTTGAAGGGGCAACCGGGGAGCTGTTTTTT
NA TRBJ1-2 16 TRBV19 many CASSMAEGGRNYGYTF TGTGCCAGTAGTATGGCTGAGGGGGGCAGGAACTATGGCTACACCTTC
NA TRBJ2-5 13 TRBV20-1 many CSAALAGQETQYF TGCAGTGCTGCACTAGCAGGCCAAGAGACCCAGTACTTC
NA TRBJ2-1 13 TRBV9 many CASSVGNHNEQFF TGTGCCAGCAGCGTTGGGAACCACAATGAGCAGTTCTTC
TRBD2 TRBJ2-5 16 TRBV20-1 few CSASRLAGGIQETQYF TGCAGTGCTAGTAGACTAGCGGGGGGGATCCAAGAGACCCAGTACTTC
TRBD1 TRBJ1-1 15 TRBV9 many CASSVGGQDSTEAFF TGTGCCAGCAGCGTAGGGGGACAGGACTCCACTGAAGCTTTCTTT
TRBD1 TRBJ2-7 16 TRBV25-1 few CASSGRGDRGSYEQYF TGTGCCAGCAGTGGAAGAGGGGACAGGGGATCCTACGAGCAGTACTTC
TRBD1 TRBJ1-2 15 TRBV20-1 many CSALGDRGAYYGYTF TGCAGTGCTTTGGGGGACAGGGGAGCCTACTATGGCTACACCTTC
NA TRBJ1-1 13 TRBV12-3/TRBV12-4 NA CASSLSQGIEAFF TGTGCCAGCAGTTTAAGTCAGGGTATTGAAGCTTTCTTT
NA TRBJ1-5 15 TRBV12-3/TRBV12-4 NA CASSHGRGGRQPQHF TGTGCCAGCAGCCACGGACGCGGGGGCAGGCAGCCCCAGCATTTT
NA TRBJ2-2 14 TRBV2 NA CASSEGSYTGELFF TGTGCCAGCAGTGAGGGGTCGTACACCGGGGAGCTGTTTTTT
NA TRBJ2-1 15 TRBV5-4 many CASSHQTGPYNEQFF TGTGCCAGCAGCCACCAGACAGGACCCTACAATGAGCAGTTCTTC
NA TRBJ1-2 13 TRBV12-3/TRBV12-4 many CASSPVANYGYTF TGTGCCAGCAGTCCCGTGGCAAACTATGGCTACACCTTC
TRBD2 TRBJ2-7 16 TRBV5-4 many CASRKRASGRDYEQYF TGTGCCAGCAGGAAGAGGGCTAGCGGGAGGGACTACGAGCAGTACTTC
NA TRBJ2-1 12 TRBV18 NA CASSTEGNEQFF TGTGCCAGCTCAACCGAGGGTAATGAGCAGTTCTTC
TRBD1 TRBJ2-1 15 TRBV11-2 many CASSLRTGDYNEQFF TGTGCCAGCAGCCTTCGGACAGGAGACTACAATGAGCAGTTCTTC
NA TRBJ2-1 13 TRBV12-3/TRBV12-4 few CASSLGAYNEQFF TGTGCCAGCAGTTTGGGAGCCTACAATGAGCAGTTCTTC
NA TRBJ1-6 16 TRBV7-8 many CASSLVGGINNSPLHF TGTGCCAGCAGCTTAGTGGGAGGAATCAATAATTCACCCCTCCACTTT
NA TRBJ2-7 11 TRBV10-3 NA CAITDGYEQYF TGTGCCATCACGGACGGCTACGAGCAGTACTTC
NA TRBJ1-3 16 TRBV7-2 many CASSLELTGGRNTIYF TGTGCCAGCAGCTTAGAGCTGACAGGTGGCCGGAACACCATATATTTT
TRBD2 TRBJ2-5 19 TRBV27 many CASSPGTSGRRGYQETQYF TGTGCCAGCAGTCCCGGGACTAGCGGGAGGAGGGGATATCAAGAGACCCAGTACTTC
TRBD2 TRBJ2-1 18 TRBV10-3 many CAITRGKTSGGPYNEQFF TGTGCCATCACGCGTGGTAAGACTAGCGGGGGGCCCTACAATGAGCAGTTCTTC
TRBD1 TRBJ1-1 16 TRBV12-5 many CASGSRTGRVVAEAFF TGTGCTAGTGGTTCCCGGACAGGGAGGGTGGTTGCTGAAGCTTTCTTT
TRBD1 TRBJ1-5 13 TRBV19 many CASRDREVQPQHF TGTGCCAGTAGGGACAGGGAAGTTCAGCCCCAGCATTTT
TRBD2 TRBJ2-7 16 TRBV28 NA CASKTSKLADPYEQYF TGTGCCAGCAAAACCTCGAAACTAGCGGATCCCTACGAGCAGTACTTC
NA TRBJ1-4 13 TRBV18 NA CASSRSPNGKLFF TGTGCCAGCTCCCGCAGCCCTAATGGAAAACTGTTTTTT
NA TRBJ1-4 13 TRBV20-1 many CSARDLISEKLFF TGCAGTGCTAGAGATCTGATAAGTGAAAAACTGTTTTTT
NA TRBJ2-2 14 TRBV24-1 many CATARGQNTGELFF TGTGCCACCGCGCGGGGGCAGAACACCGGGGAGCTGTTTTTT
TRBD1 TRBJ1-6 16 TRBV10-3 many CAIRGGQGINNSPLHF TGTGCCATCAGGGGTGGACAGGGAATAAATAATTCACCCCTCCACTTT
TRBD1 TRBJ2-7 13 TRBV29-1 few CSGARDSTNEQYF TGCAGCGGTGCCCGGGACAGTACAAACGAGCAGTACTTC
TRBD1 TRBJ2-5 15 TRBV5-4 few CASSYGTGGVETQYF TGTGCCAGCAGCTACGGGACAGGGGGCGTTGAGACCCAGTACTTC
NA TRBJ2-7 16 TRBV6-5 many CASSYSPPGYSHEQYF TGTGCCAGCAGTTACTCCCCGCCAGGCTACTCCCACGAGCAGTACTTC
NA TRBJ2-7 14 TRBV11-2 many CASSLSQGRPEQYF TGTGCCAGCAGCTTATCACAGGGGAGGCCCGAGCAGTACTTC
TRBD1 TRBJ2-7 15 TRBV7-9 NA CASSLGTGSTDEQYF TGTGCCAGCAGCTTAGGGACAGGGAGTACCGACGAGCAGTACTTC